The 20 T cell receptor beta chains presented below share a single source sample, sequenced in a study of OX40 agonist ivuxolimab in advanced cancers. Assay: immunoSEQ multiplex PCR; the TCRdb copy retains only in-frame clones and omits some. The sample gives tens of thousands of clones, 75% to 90% of which show up once; roughly an eighth is in the top ten. The sample consisted of CD4+ or CD8+ T cells sorted from blood, taken in a trial of the OX40 agonist ivuxolimab. The receptors here all came from an adult with an advanced solid tumor such as melanoma, head and neck, liver or kidney cancer.

Only one count was recorded for this clone. The rearrangement links TRBV5-1 to TRBJ2-6, with D possibly TRBD1 on 6 matching bases. CDR1 is SGHRS and CDR2 is YFSETQ in the germline V gene. V was shortened by 3 bases and J by 1 base, with 14 bases between the two germline ends. This CDR3 spans 17 amino acids. The DNA for the CDR3 is TGCGCCAGCAGCTCGAACCCACAGGGATCTGGGGCCAACGTCCTGACTTTC. Translated, it gives CASSSNPQGSGANVLTF.

V usage is TRBV7-9 and J usage is TRBJ1-2; D is unresolved. Germline-derived CDR1 and CDR2 are SEHNR and FQNEAQ (reference sequence). CDR3 length equals 12 residues. Trimming left V 5 bases short and J 8 bases short, with 12 bases between. Here the CDR3 reads CASSLETRGYTF. The DNA of the CDR3 is TGTGCCAGCAGCCTAGAGACTCGGGGCTACACCTTC.

The genes are TRBV9 and TRBJ1-4; D is unresolved. Germline V lookup: CDR1 SGDLS, CDR2 YYNGEE. Between the trimmed V and J ends, which lost 4 bases and 3 bases, there was a span of 13 bases. The CDR3 is 15 amino acids. The CDR3 nucleotides are TGTGCCAGCAGCCCCCATGAGCAGGCTAATGAAAAACTGTTTTTT. Protein product: CASSPHEQANEKLFF. The full variable domain, rest sourced from reference TRBV9 and TRBJ1-4, is DSGVTQTPKHLITATGQRVTLRCSPRSGDLSVYWYQQSLDQGLQFLIQYYNGEERAKGNILERFSAQQFPDLHSELNLSSLELGDSALYFCASSPHEQANEKLFFGSGTQLSVL.

This clone has only a few counts. The chain links TRBV4-1 to TRBJ1-6, with 8 bases aligning to TRBD1. CDR3 size: 14 residues. J was trimmed by 6 bases and V by 8 bases; bases with no gene match: 6. Germline V lookup: CDR1 MGHRA, CDR2 YSYEKL. The CDR3 region is CASAKDRVNSPLHF. CDR3 DNA sequence: TGCGCCAGCGCCAAGGACAGGGTTAATTCACCCCTCCACTTT.

V usage is TRBV29-1 and J usage is TRBJ1-1; perhaps TRBD1 as D (5 bases). Trimming left V 2 bases short and J 5 bases short, with 12 bases between. Germline CDR1 and CDR2: SQVTM and ANQGSEA. The CDR3 extends over 13 amino acids. The CDR3 DNA sequence: TGCAGCGTTGAATCCAGGGCAAGGACTGAAGCTTTCTTT. As protein: CSVESRARTEAFF.

The J gene is TRBJ1-2, the V gene TRBV28; 8 positions match TRBD1. Germline V lookup: CDR1 MDHEN, CDR2 SYDVKM. The CDR3 has 12 amino acids. Trimming cost V 7 bases and J 7 bases; bases outside gene matches: 5. Here the CDR3 DNA reads TGTGCCAGCACGGACAGGGCTAGTGGCTACACCTTC. It specifies CASTDRASGYTF.

The genes are TRBV7-9 and TRBJ1-5; TRBD1 aligns across 8 bases. CDR3 size: 15 residues. Germline CDR1 and CDR2: SEHNR and FQNEAQ (reference sequence). The ends lost 2 bases at V and 0 bases at J; junction bases unmatched: 0. CDR3 in amino acids: CASSLTGGSNQPQHF. The CDR3 DNA follows: TGTGCCAGCAGCTTAACAGGGGGTAGCAATCAGCCCCAGCATTTT.

The rearrangement joins TRBV2 to TRBJ1-6, with unresolved D. Germline V gene sequence: CDR1 SNHLY, CDR2 FYNNEI. V lost 6 bases and J 2 bases, leaving 17 bases between the germline ends. The CDR3 loop spans 17 amino acids. CDR3 residues: CASRLNTLAAYNSPLHF. In DNA, the CDR3 is TGTGCCAGCAGGTTGAACACCCTAGCCGCCTATAATTCACCCCTCCACTTT.

This chain uses TRBV4-2 with TRBJ2-1; 9 nucleotides line up with TRBD2. Germline CDR1 and CDR2: LGHNA and YNFKEQ. There are 17 residues in the CDR3. V shed 3 bases, J shed 1 base, and the junction held 7 bases outside the gene matches. DNA for the CDR3: TGTGCCAGCAGCCATCCCCTAGCGGGGAGGTCCTACAATGAGCAGTTCTTC. Translating gives CASSHPLAGRSYNEQFF.

The chain joins TRBV14 to TRBJ1-6; TRBD1 is a possible D gene (5 bases). V was clipped by 6 bases and J by 0 bases, with 12 bases between them. Germline V gene data show CDR1 as SGHDN and CDR2 as FVKESK. The CDR3 is made up of 16 amino acids. The chain's CDR3 is CASRPGTSSYNSPLHF. For the CDR3, the DNA is TGTGCCAGCAGACCCGGGACGAGCTCCTATAATTCACCCCTCCACTTT.

V gene TRBV5-1 combines with J gene TRBJ1-6, with D perhaps TRBD1 (5 bases). The CDR3 has 14 residues. V shed 1 base and J shed 7 bases, with 9 bases lying between them. Germline lookup yields CDR1 SGHRS and CDR2 YFSETQ. The CDR3 DNA sequence: TGCGCCAGCAGCTTGTTGGGGGTAAATTCACCCCTCCACTTT. Its protein product is CASSLLGVNSPLHF.

The chain employs TRBV2 and TRBJ2-5; possible D gene TRBD2, 5 bases. The CDR3 extends over 11 amino acids. Trimming took 8 bases from V and 5 from J, leaving 9 bases between them. CDR1 and CDR2 from the germline V gene are SNHLY and FYNNEI. CDR3 residues: CASGPGETQYF. DNA of the CDR3: TGTGCCAGCGGCCCGGGGGAGACCCAGTACTTC.

This sequence joins TRBV15 and TRBJ2-7; D is possibly TRBD1 (5 bases). The CDR3 spans 12 residues. The V gene's germline CDR1 is LNHNV and CDR2 YYDKDF (reference sequence). The V end was cut by 4 bases, the J end by 2 bases, with 6 bases between. The CDR3 is CATSKDTYEQYF. The DNA of the CDR3 is TGTGCCACCAGCAAGGACACCTACGAGCAGTACTTC.

The genes are TRBV28 and TRBJ2-6; the D is unclear. This CDR3 region has 15 residues. Trimming pared 6 bases from V and 0 bases from J, leaving 9 bases between. Germline V gene lookup returns CDR1 MDHEN and CDR2 SYDVKM. The CDR3 coding sequence is TGTGCCAGCAGAACCTGGGGCTCTGGGGCCAACGTCCTGACTTTC. Protein sequence: CASRTWGSGANVLTF.

The chain recombines TRBV28 with TRBJ1-1, with a possible D match to TRBD1 (5 bases). CDR1 and CDR2 from the germline V gene are MDHEN and SYDVKM. The length of the CDR3 is 14 residues. Trimming pared 4 bases from V and 7 bases from J, leaving 16 bases between. DNA of the CDR3: TGTGCCAGCAGTTACCCCCTAAAGGGGATTGAAGCTTTCTTT. It codes for CASSYPLKGIEAFF.

This clone was counted only a few times. Other DNA variants within this sample encode the same CDR3. The chain couples TRBV6-6 to TRBJ2-5, with D possibly matching TRBD2 (6 bases). V was shortened by 6 bases and J by 1 base, with 12 bases between the two germline ends. This CDR3 spans 14 amino acids. CDR1 and CDR2 (germline): MNHNY, SVGAGI (reference sequence). In nucleotides, the CDR3 is TGTGCCAGCAGGCACGGGACTCTCCAAGAGACCCAGTACTTC. As protein: CASRHGTLQETQYF.

The V call is TRBV5-4, the J call TRBJ1-3; D gene uncertain. This CDR3 is built from 12 residues. In germline, CDR1 is SGHNT, CDR2 YYREEE (reference sequence). V was clipped by 3 bases and J by 7 bases, with 8 bases between them. DNA for the CDR3: TGTGCCAGCAGCTCAGACGGCAACACCATATATTTT. This translates into CASSSDGNTIYF.

By sample fraction, this clone is medium-sized (0.01 to 0.1%). The genes are TRBV28 and TRBJ1-1; D uncertain. The CDR3 consists of 14 residues. Trimming stripped 1 base from V and 0 bases from J, with 6 bases between. Germline CDR1 MDHEN, CDR2 SYDVKM. CDR3 in amino acids: CASSLLQVNTEAFF. CDR3 bases: TGTGCCAGCAGTTTATTGCAGGTGAACACTGAAGCTTTCTTT.

The genes are TRBV10-3 and TRBJ2-1, with 9 bases that match TRBD2. The germline gives CDR1 ENHRY, CDR2 SYGVKD. V was clipped by 2 bases and J by 7 bases; unmatched bases: 6. This CDR3 comprises 15 residues. Written as DNA, the CDR3 is TGTGCCATCAGTGAGCGTCGCGGGGGGGCTAATGAGCAGTTCTTC. This encodes CAISERRGGANEQFF.

The chain's CDR3 is CASSFLLSSYNEQFF. In nucleotides, the CDR3 is TGTGCCAGCAGTTTCTTATTAAGCTCCTACAATGAGCAGTTCTTC. The chain employs TRBV28 and TRBJ2-1, with D unclear. The germline gives CDR1 MDHEN, CDR2 SYDVKM. With 3 bases removed from V and 0 bases from J, the gap between germline ends came to 9 bases. The CDR3 runs 15 residues. The full variable domain, rest sourced from reference TRBV28 and TRBJ2-1, is DVKVTQSSRYLVKRTGEKVFLECVQDMDHENMFWYRQDPGLGLRLIYFSYDVKMKEKGDIPEGYSVSREKKERFSLILESASTNQTSMYLCASSFLLSSYNEQFFGPGTRLTVL.